This TCR beta chain was recovered during a study of CD8+ T cells in alopecia areata. Study in general: Among treated patients, oral tofacitinib was administered at 5 to 10 mg twice daily. The study, taken as a whole, reports: Patients shared TCRs less clearly than mice did, possibly for HLA-related reasons. Lesional scalp, notably in alopecia totalis/universalis, had clonality above that of normal scalp.

Extraction of RNA preceded its reverse transcription into cDNA, which served as the sequencing template. Profiling relied on immunoSEQ multiplex PCR, and the TCRdb table lists in-frame clones only, not all of them. The sample gives about 140,000 clones, around 51% of which show up once; over 0.85% is in the top ten. Germline lookup yields CDR1 SGHTA and CDR2 FQGNSA. V lost 1 base to trimming and J lost 5 bases, with 4 bases between them. CDR3 length: 12 residues. This clone was recorded once. What it recognizes is unknown. CD4+ and CD8+ T cells were sorted from PBMCs stained for CD3, CD4 and CD8. The sequencing used CD4+ T cells sorted from blood, collected at week 0. The source of this sequence is a human donor with alopecia areata. The rearrangement uses TRBV7-2 and TRBJ2-3; D call uncertain. The CDR3 loop reads CASSLGEDTQYF. The CDR3 DNA reads TGTGCCAGCAGCTTAGGGGAAGATACGCAGTATTTT.